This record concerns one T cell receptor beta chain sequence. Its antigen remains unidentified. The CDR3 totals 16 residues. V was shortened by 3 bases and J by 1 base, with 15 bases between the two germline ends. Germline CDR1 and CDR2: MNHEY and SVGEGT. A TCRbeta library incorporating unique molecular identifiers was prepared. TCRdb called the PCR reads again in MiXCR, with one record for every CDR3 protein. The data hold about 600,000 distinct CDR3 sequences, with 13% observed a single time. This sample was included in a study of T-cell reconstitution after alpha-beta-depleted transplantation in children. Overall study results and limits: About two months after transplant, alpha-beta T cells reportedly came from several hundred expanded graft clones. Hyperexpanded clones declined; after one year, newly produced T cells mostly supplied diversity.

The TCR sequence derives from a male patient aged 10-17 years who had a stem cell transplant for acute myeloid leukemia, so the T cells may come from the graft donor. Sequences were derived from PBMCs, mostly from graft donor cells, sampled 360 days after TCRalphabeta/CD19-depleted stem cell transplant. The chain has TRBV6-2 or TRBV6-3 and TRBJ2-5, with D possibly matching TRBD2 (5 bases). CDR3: CASSYFEEETQETQYF. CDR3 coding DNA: TGTGCCAGCAGTTATTTTGAGGAGGAAACCCAAGAGACCCAGTACTTC.